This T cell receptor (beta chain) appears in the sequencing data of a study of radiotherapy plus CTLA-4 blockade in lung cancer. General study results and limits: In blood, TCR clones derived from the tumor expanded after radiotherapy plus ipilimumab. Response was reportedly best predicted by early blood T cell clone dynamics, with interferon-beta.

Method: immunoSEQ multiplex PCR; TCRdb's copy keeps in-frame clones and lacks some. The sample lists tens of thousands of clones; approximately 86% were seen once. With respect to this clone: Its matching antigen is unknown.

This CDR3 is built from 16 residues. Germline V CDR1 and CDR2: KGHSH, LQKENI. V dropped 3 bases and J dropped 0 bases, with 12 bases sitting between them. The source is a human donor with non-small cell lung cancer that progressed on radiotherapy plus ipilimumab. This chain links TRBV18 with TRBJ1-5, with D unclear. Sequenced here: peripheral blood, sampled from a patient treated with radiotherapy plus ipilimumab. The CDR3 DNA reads TGTGCCAGCTCACCGCCGGCACCAGATAGCAATCAGCCCCAGCATTTT. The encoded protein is CASSPPAPDSNQPQHF.